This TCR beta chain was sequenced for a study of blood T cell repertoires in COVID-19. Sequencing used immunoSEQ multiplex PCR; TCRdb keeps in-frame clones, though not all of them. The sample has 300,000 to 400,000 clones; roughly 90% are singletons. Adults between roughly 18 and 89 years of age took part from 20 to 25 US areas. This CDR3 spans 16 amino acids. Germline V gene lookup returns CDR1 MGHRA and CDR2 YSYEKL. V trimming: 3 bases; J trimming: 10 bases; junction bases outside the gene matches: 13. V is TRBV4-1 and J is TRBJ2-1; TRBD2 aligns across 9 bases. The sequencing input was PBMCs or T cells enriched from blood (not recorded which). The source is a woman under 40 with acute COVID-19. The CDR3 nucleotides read TGCGCCAGCAGCCACCCGGGGACTAGCAGGGAGACGGAGCAGTTCTTC. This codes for CASSHPGTSRETEQFF.